This T cell receptor beta chain was captured in a study of radiotherapy plus CTLA-4 blockade in lung cancer. This clone has more than one count but fewer than ten. Libraries were prepared by immunoSEQ multiplex PCR; TCRdb keeps only in-frame clonotypes and omits some of them. The sample holds tens of thousands of clones, 75% seen once. Germline CDR1 is SGHNT and CDR2 is YENEEA. The CDR3 runs 14 residues. V gave up 1 base and J gave up 6 bases; unmatched junction bases: 3. V gene TRBV11-3 combines with J gene TRBJ2-1; 7 bases fit TRBD2. Sequences were derived from peripheral blood, sampled from a patient treated with radiotherapy plus ipilimumab. This clonotype originated in a human donor with non-small cell lung cancer who had stable disease on radiotherapy plus ipilimumab. The CDR3 sequence: CASSLGGGFNEQFF. The CDR3 DNA sequence: TGTGCCAGCAGCTTAGGGGGGGGTTTCAATGAGCAGTTCTTC.